The 23 T cell receptor beta chains reported below all come from one sample, sequenced in a study of human T cells and chemical hapten exposure. Time point in this sample: pre-sensitization, week 0. Treatment denoted: therapeutic diphenylcyclopropenone sensitization with weekly scalp DPC. TCRdb re-called the RACE reads through MiXCR, storing one row per CDR3 protein. The sample holds around 380,000 distinct CDR3 sequences; 5.5% are singletons and the top ten take approximately 8.2%. Sequenced here: whole blood, sampled in connection with sensitization to the hapten diphenylcyclopropenone (DPC). All receptors derive from a woman aged 18-35 years with alopecia areata. Some clones in this sample may be carry-over from other donors' samples.

At least ten counts were recorded for this clonotype. V is TRBV24-1 and J is TRBJ2-5, with D unresolved. The CDR3 consists of 13 residues. The germline gives CDR1 KGHDR, CDR2 SFDVKD. Trimming took 3 bases from V and 2 from J, leaving 6 bases between them. This CDR3 reads CATSDTTQETQYF. For the CDR3, the DNA is TGTGCCACCAGTGATACCACGCAAGAGACCCAGTACTTC.

In its sample, this clonotype was seen many times. V gene TRBV12-3 or TRBV12-4 combines with J gene TRBJ2-3, with D unclear. This CDR3 contains 13 residues. Trimming cost V 3 bases and J 2 bases, with 6 bases left between them. The CDR3 spells CASSLIITDTQYF. CDR3 sequence (DNA): TGTGCCAGCAGTTTGATAATCACAGATACGCAGTATTTT.

The CDR3 is CATSDPAGGAEAFF. DNA for the CDR3: TGTGCCACCAGTGATCCAGCCGGCGGGGCTGAAGCTTTCTTT. The chain recombines TRBV24-1 with TRBJ1-1; D is undetermined. CDR1 and CDR2 (germline): KGHDR, SFDVKD. The CDR3 has 14 amino acids. Deletions cut 3 bases from V and 6 bases from J, with 13 bases between.

The J gene is TRBJ2-2, the V gene TRBV7-2; 8 positions match TRBD1. The CDR3 runs 13 residues. CDR1 is SGHTA and CDR2 is FQGNSA in the germline V gene. DNA of the CDR3: TGTGCGACCGGGACAGGGAACACCGGGGAGCTGTTTTTT. It encodes CATGTGNTGELFF.

The rearrangement links TRBV6-1 to TRBJ2-2; 10 bases fit TRBD2. The CDR3 contains 19 residues. Per germline, CDR1 MNHNS and CDR2 SASEGT. J lost 5 bases, V lost 6 bases, and 18 bases had no gene match. The CDR3 sequence: CASSPFGTSGAPRTGELFF. CDR3 nucleotide sequence: TGTGCCAGCAGCCCCTTTGGAACTAGCGGGGCCCCGCGGACCGGGGAGCTGTTTTTT.

The sample holds a few counts of this clonotype. This CDR3 reads CASTWTSNYGYTF. CDR3 nucleotide sequence: TGTGCCAGCACCTGGACGTCTAACTATGGCTACACCTTC. This sequence joins TRBV6-2 or TRBV6-3 and TRBJ1-2; D call uncertain. CDR1 is MNHEY, CDR2 SVGEGT, per germline. V was clipped by 7 bases and J by 0 bases, with 9 bases between them. This CDR3 comprises 13 residues.

This clonotype came up a few times. The rearrangement joins TRBV5-1 to TRBJ1-1; TRBD1 might be the D (5 bases). Trimming removed 2 bases at V and 3 bases at J, with 17 bases between. The CDR3 covers 16 residues. Germline CDR1 reads SGHRS; CDR2 reads YFSETQ. The CDR3 loop reads CASSFGQGGTDTEAFF. CDR3 nucleotide sequence: TGCGCCAGCAGCTTCGGGCAGGGAGGAACTGACACTGAAGCTTTCTTT.

This clonotype was seen ten or more times. The V and J genes are TRBV6-4 and TRBJ2-2; 7 bases line up with TRBD2. The germline V gene has CDR1 MRHNA and CDR2 SNTAGT. The CDR3 is 14 residues long. With V trimmed by 2 bases and J by 5 bases, 2 bases remained unmatched. CDR3 DNA sequence: TGTGCCAGCAGTGACGGGAGGGATACCGGGGAGCTGTTTTTT. Amino acid sequence: CASSDGRDTGELFF.

V is TRBV7-6 and J is TRBJ2-5; D call uncertain. Trimming pared 4 bases from V and 2 bases from J, leaving 11 bases between. Looked up from germline, CDR1 is SGHVS and CDR2 is FNYEAQ. This CDR3 spans 14 amino acids. Written as DNA, the CDR3 is TGTGCCAGCAGCTCCCCGATAACGCAAGAGACCCAGTACTTC. This encodes CASSSPITQETQYF.

The chain links TRBV5-6 to TRBJ2-3; TRBD1 or TRBD2 may be the D gene (6 bases each). V gave up 1 base and J gave up 0 bases, with 15 bases separating them. The CDR3 consists of 17 residues. Germline V gene lookup returns CDR1 SGHDT and CDR2 YYEEEE. CDR3 protein: CASSLYTGAPSTDTQYF. In DNA form, the CDR3 reads TGTGCCAGCAGCTTGTACACGGGGGCACCAAGCACAGATACGCAGTATTTT.

This chain links TRBV7-9 with TRBJ1-6, with a weak D call TRBD1 (5 bases). Germline CDR1 is SEHNR and CDR2 is FQNEAQ (reference sequence). This CDR3 contains 16 residues. V shed 8 bases and J shed 7 bases, with 21 bases lying between them. The CDR3 spells CASSPQGAGGNSPLHF. The CDR3 nucleotides read TGTGCCAGCTCCCCCCAGGGCGCCGGGGGGAATTCACCCCTCCACTTT.

The rearrangement uses TRBV10-3 and TRBJ2-2, with a tentative D call TRBD1 (6 bases). This CDR3 is 15 amino acids long. Per the germline V gene, CDR1 is ENHRY and CDR2 is SYGVKD. V was clipped by 4 bases and J by 3 bases, with 12 bases between them. The CDR3 loop is CAISVKRQDTGELFF. Written as DNA, the CDR3 is TGTGCCATCAGTGTAAAGAGACAGGACACCGGGGAGCTGTTTTTT.

There are a few counts of this clonotype. The CDR3 region is CAISSGGPNTGELFF. CDR3 sequence (DNA): TGTGCCATCAGCTCAGGGGGCCCGAACACCGGGGAGCTGTTTTTT. The V call is TRBV10-3, the J call TRBJ2-2; 8 nucleotides align to TRBD1. Looked up from germline, CDR1 is ENHRY and CDR2 is SYGVKD. The CDR3 consists of 15 residues. Unmatched junction bases numbered 3, after V lost 6 bases and J lost 0 bases.

This clonotype has ten or more counts. This sequence joins TRBV6-5 and TRBJ2-7; 7 nucleotides align to TRBD2. The CDR3 is 15 amino acids. The germline gives CDR1 MNHEY, CDR2 SVGAGI. V lost 4 bases and J lost 4; bases outside the gene matches: 10. Here the CDR3 DNA reads TGTGCCAGCAGTTTATCGGGAGGCCGAGGGTACGAGCAGTACTTC. Translating it yields CASSLSGGRGYEQYF.

This clonotype has just a few counts. J is TRBJ2-6 and V is TRBV25-1, with 8 bases matching TRBD1. In germline, CDR1 is MGHDK, CDR2 SYGVNS. CDR3 length: 18 amino acids. V trimming: 3 bases; J trimming: 0 bases; junction bases outside the gene matches: 7. The CDR3 sequence: CASSDQGAPYSGANVLTF. DNA of the CDR3: TGTGCCAGCAGTGATCAGGGGGCGCCCTACTCTGGGGCCAACGTCCTGACTTTC. Full variable domain (remainder filled in from reference TRBV25-1 and TRBJ2-6): EADIYQTPRYLVIGTGKKITLECSQTMGHDKMYWYQQDPGMELHLIHYSYGVNSTEKGDLSSESTVSRIRTEHFPLTLESARPSHTSQYLCASSDQGAPYSGANVLTFGAGSRLTVL.

This sequence joins TRBV5-6 and TRBJ1-1; D might be TRBD1 (6 bases). The CDR3 spans 15 residues. The germline V and J ends were trimmed by 0 bases and 1 base, with 10 bases remaining between them. The germline V gene has CDR1 SGHDT and CDR2 YYEEEE. The chain's CDR3 is CASSLAAGQNTEAFF. In DNA, the CDR3 is TGTGCCAGCAGCTTGGCAGCGGGACAGAACACTGAAGCTTTCTTT.

There are many counts of this clonotype. The chain is built from TRBV7-2 and TRBJ2-7; a possible D gene is TRBD2 (6 bases). The length of the CDR3 is 14 residues. The germline V gene has CDR1 SGHTA and CDR2 FQGNSA. Trimming took 3 bases from V and 4 from J, leaving 13 bases between them. CDR3 in amino acids: CASSLARTTYEQYF. The CDR3 DNA sequence: TGTGCCAGCAGCTTGGCCCGGACTACATACGAGCAGTACTTC.

V is TRBV20-1 and J is TRBJ1-1; 9 bases agree with TRBD1. Germline CDR1 reads DFQATT; CDR2 reads SNEGSKA (reference sequence). Unmatched junction bases numbered 13, after V lost 6 bases and J lost 5 bases. This CDR3 is 15 amino acids long. The CDR3 DNA reads as TGCAGTGCCAGAACAGGGGGCTCGATACAGACTGAAGCTTTCTTT. Residues: CSARTGGSIQTEAFF.

This clonotype was recorded at least ten times. The rearrangement joins TRBV7-2 to TRBJ1-2; possibly TRBD1 for D (5 bases). V was clipped by 1 base and J by 3 bases, with 6 bases between them. CDR1 is SGHTA and CDR2 is FQGNSA in the germline V gene. This CDR3 is built from 13 residues. The DNA for the CDR3 is TGTGCCAGCAGCTTAGGCAGGGACTATGGCTACACCTTC. Protein sequence: CASSLGRDYGYTF.

The chain couples TRBV5-1 to TRBJ1-2; D unresolved. Trimming took 4 bases from V and 9 from J, leaving 16 bases between them. The CDR3 loop spans 13 amino acids. Germline V CDR1 and CDR2: SGHRS, YFSETQ. The CDR3 loop is CASSPKGTQRYTF. CDR3 nucleotides: TGCGCCAGCAGCCCCAAAGGAACTCAACGCTACACCTTC.

This clonotype was observed many times. This chain connects TRBV20-1 to TRBJ1-6; 7 bases are shared with TRBD1. CDR3 size: 15 residues. Trimming at V came to 6 bases and at J to 8 bases, leaving 13 bases not matched to a gene. Per germline, CDR1 DFQATT and CDR2 SNEGSKA (reference sequence). For the CDR3, the DNA is TGCAGTGCCGCAGCCTCCGGGACAGACTATTCACCCCTCCACTTT. Translation gives CSAAASGTDYSPLHF.

This clonotype was detected ten times or more. The V call is TRBV5-1, the J call TRBJ1-1; unclear D gene. CDR3 length: 17 amino acids. Germline lookup yields CDR1 SGHRS and CDR2 YFSETQ. The V and J ends lost 0 bases and 3 bases respectively, with 18 bases between them. In DNA, the CDR3 is TGCGCCAGCAGCTTGGGATCTGATACTAAGGCCGACACTGAAGCTTTCTTT. This translates into CASSLGSDTKADTEAFF.

The genes are TRBV10-3 and TRBJ2-3; D is ambiguous. Germline assignment: CDR1 ENHRY and CDR2 SYGVKD. V lost 3 bases and J 0 bases, leaving 4 bases between the germline ends. This CDR3 region has 13 residues. CDR3 loop: CAISDESTDTQYF. The CDR3 DNA is TGTGCCATCAGTGACGAAAGCACAGATACGCAGTATTTT.